The clone carrying this T cell receptor (beta chain) was counted a single time. Its antigen is not known. Execution of the assay was at deep level. Sequencing was performed with immunoSEQ multiplex PCR; in TCRdb, only in-frame clones are kept and a portion is missing. The top ten hold less than 2% of the sample, which has 730,000 or so clones, less than 80% seen once. The source of the sample is a study of shared clonotypes between healthy human individuals. Germline CDR1 and CDR2: SGHRS and YFSETQ. This CDR3 has 13 residues. V trimming: 4 bases; J trimming: 6 bases; junction bases outside the gene matches: 2. Study results and caveats: Collection of samples was limited to blood; tissue repertoires likely differ. Donors were few, which limited the genetic and exposure-history diversity represented.

The chain links TRBV5-1 to TRBJ1-2, with 11 nucleotides matching TRBD1. The sample taken for sequencing was memory CD4+ T cells sorted from blood. The subset denotes: CD45RA-negative fraction. This TCR came from a woman aged 30 to 39 in good health. The CDR3 region has the DNA TGCGCCAGCAGCACGGGACAGGGGGATGGCTACACCTTC. Translation: CASSTGQGDGYTF.